This T cell receptor (beta chain) is from a study of CD8+ T cells in alopecia areata. As for this clone: Its antigen is as yet unknown.

Alopecia areata patients provided lesional scalp punch biopsies and peripheral blood, both collected for the study. The sorting of PBMCs gave CD4+ and CD8+ T cells. Study findings and constraints: Scalp samples also yield sequences from resident alphabeta T cells of normal skin. Normal scalp showed lower clonality than lesional scalp, especially alopecia totalis/universalis.

The ends lost 4 bases at V and 1 base at J; junction bases unmatched: 3. Per germline, CDR1 SGHRS and CDR2 YFSETQ. The CDR3 is 14 amino acids. TCR sequencing used cDNA made by reverse transcription of extracted RNA. TCRdb's table, derived via immunoSEQ multiplex PCR, lists solely in-frame clones and lacks some. This sample has some 120,000 clones, with approximately 47% found just once. This chain links TRBV5-1 with TRBJ2-7; 9 nucleotides agree with TRBD1. Sequenced sample: NKG2D-low CD8+ T cells sorted from blood. The TCR sequence derives from a human donor with alopecia areata. The CDR3 coding sequence is TGCGCCAGCAGCCCAGGGACAGGGTCCTACGAGCAGTACTTC. Translating gives CASSPGTGSYEQYF.